The following is a TCR beta chain sequence with its context. TCRdb reanalysed the 5' RACE reads using MiXCR and keeps one entry per CDR3 protein. The sample consists of around 79,000 distinct CDR3 sequences, 13% to 15% of them appearing once. This sample is drawn from a study of neurological immune-mediated disorders. Looked up from germline, CDR1 is DFQATT and CDR2 is SNEGSKA (reference sequence). Trimming pared 4 bases from V and 7 bases from J, leaving 14 bases between. This CDR3 contains 13 residues. Sequencing was done on a sample of PBMCs. The chain combines TRBV20-1 with TRBJ1-5; D possibly corresponds to TRBD1 (6 bases). The clonotype was recovered from a woman aged 45-60 years in good health. The CDR3: CSAMGQSDQPQHF. Written as DNA, the CDR3 is TGCAGTGCTATGGGACAAAGCGACCAGCCCCAGCATTTT.